This passage covers 2 T cell receptor beta chains from one sample sequenced in a study of blood T cell repertoires in COVID-19. Profiled with immunoSEQ multiplex PCR; TCRdb holds only in-frame clones, not every one. The repertoire has about 220,000 clones, about 80% of them found once; the top ten carry more than 2%. Sequencing input: peripheral blood. All receptors derive from a woman aged 55-70 years with acute or convalescent COVID-19.

The J gene is TRBJ1-1, the V gene TRBV6-6; D gene uncertain. The germline V gene encodes CDR1 MNHNY and CDR2 SVGAGI (reference sequence). The CDR3 covers 14 residues. V lost 2 bases, J lost 1 base, and 8 bases lay in between. Written as DNA, the CDR3 is TGTGCCAGCAGTTACACAGAACAGAACACTGAAGCTTTCTTT. Amino acid sequence: CASSYTEQNTEAFF.

The chain employs TRBV6-5 and TRBJ1-5; D ambiguous. Germline values: CDR1 MNHEY, CDR2 SVGAGI. Trimming took off 8 bases at V and 4 bases at J, with 6 bases between the two ends. This CDR3 has 11 residues. Here the CDR3 DNA reads TGTGCCAGCGCAGGAAATCAGCCCCAGCATTTT. It is translated as CASAGNQPQHF.